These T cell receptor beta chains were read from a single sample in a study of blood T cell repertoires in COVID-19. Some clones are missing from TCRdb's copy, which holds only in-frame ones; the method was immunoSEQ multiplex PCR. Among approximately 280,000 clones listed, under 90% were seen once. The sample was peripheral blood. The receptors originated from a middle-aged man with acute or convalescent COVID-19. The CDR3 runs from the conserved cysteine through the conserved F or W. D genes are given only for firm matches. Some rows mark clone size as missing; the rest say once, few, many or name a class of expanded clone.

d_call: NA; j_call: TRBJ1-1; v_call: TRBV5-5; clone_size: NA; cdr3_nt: TGTGCCAGCAGCCCCTTCGGGTTGGCCCCTGAAGCTTTCTTT; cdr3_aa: CASSPFGLAPEAFF
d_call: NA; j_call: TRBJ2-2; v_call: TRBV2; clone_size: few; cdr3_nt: TGTGCCAGCAGCGAGGAGGTCACCTACACCGGGGAGCTGTTTTTT; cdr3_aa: CASSEEVTYTGELFF
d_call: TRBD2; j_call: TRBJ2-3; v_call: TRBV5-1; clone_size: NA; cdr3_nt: TGCGCCAGCAGCTTAAGCGGGGGGCTCGGTAAAGATACGCAGTATTTT; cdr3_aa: CASSLSGGLGKDTQYF
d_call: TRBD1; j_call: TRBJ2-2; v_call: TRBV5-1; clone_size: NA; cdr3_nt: TGCGCCAGCAGCCTAGGACAGGTGTCGAACACCGGGGAGCTGTTTTTT; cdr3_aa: CASSLGQVSNTGELFF
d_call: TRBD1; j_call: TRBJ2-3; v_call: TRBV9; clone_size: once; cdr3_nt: TGTGCCAGCAGCGTTGACAGGGGAGCTGTAACAGATACGCAGTATTTT; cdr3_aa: CASSVDRGAVTDTQYF
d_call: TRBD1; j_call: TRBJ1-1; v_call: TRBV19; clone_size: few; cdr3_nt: TGTGCCAGTAGTGCAGACAGGGCAGGGTTCATGAACACTGAAGCTTTCTTT; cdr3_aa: CASSADRAGFMNTEAFF
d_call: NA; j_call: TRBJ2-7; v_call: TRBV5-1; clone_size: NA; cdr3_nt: TGCGCCAGCAGCTTGGTACAGGGCGGGGAGCAGTACTTC; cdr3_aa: CASSLVQGGEQYF
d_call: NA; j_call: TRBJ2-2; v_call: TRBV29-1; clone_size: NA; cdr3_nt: TGCAGCGCCAGAGGGACCGGGGAGCTGTTTTTT; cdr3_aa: CSARGTGELFF
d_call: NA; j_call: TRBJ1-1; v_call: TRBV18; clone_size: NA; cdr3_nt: TGTGCCAGCTCACCACAACGGGACATTGGCACTGAAGCTTTCTTT; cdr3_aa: CASSPQRDIGTEAFF
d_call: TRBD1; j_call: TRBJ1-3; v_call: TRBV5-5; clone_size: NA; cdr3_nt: TGTGCCAGCAGCTGGGGTTGGGGACAGGGACTCTCTGGAAACACCATATATTTT; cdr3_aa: CASSWGWGQGLSGNTIYF